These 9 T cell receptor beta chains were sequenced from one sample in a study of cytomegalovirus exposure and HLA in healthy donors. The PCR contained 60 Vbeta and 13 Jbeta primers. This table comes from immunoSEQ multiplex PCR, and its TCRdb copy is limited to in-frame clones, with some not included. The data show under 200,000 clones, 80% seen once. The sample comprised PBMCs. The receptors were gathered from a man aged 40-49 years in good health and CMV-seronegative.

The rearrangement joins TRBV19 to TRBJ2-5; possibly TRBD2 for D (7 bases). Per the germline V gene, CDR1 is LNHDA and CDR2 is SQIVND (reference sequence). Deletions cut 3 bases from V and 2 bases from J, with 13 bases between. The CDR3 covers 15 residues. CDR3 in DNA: TGTGCCAGTAGTATCCGGGGAGGGGGGCAAGAGACCCAGTACTTC. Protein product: CASSIRGGGQETQYF. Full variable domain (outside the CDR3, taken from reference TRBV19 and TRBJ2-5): DGGITQSPKYLFRKEGQNVTLSCEQNLNHDAMYWYRQDPGQGLRLIYYSQIVNDFQKGDIAEGYSVSREKKESFPLTVTSAQKNPTAFYLCASSIRGGGQETQYFGPGTRLLVL.

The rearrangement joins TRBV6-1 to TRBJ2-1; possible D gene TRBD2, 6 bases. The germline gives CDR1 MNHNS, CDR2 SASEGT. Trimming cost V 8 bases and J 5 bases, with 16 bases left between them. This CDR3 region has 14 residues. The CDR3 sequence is CASRPGLDNNEQFF. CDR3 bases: TGTGCCAGCCGCCCGGGACTCGATAACAATGAGCAGTTCTTC.

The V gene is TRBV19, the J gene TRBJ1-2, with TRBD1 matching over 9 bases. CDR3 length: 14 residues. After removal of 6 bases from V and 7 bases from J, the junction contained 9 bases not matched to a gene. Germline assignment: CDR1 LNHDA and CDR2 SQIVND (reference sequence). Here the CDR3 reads CASRLGDREGGYTF. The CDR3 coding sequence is TGTGCCAGTAGATTGGGGGACAGGGAAGGTGGCTACACCTTC.

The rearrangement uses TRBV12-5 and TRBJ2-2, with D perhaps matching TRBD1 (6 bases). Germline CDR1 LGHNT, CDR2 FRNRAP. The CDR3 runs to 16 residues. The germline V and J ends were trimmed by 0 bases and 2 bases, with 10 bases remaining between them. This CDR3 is CASGLVSGVNTGELFF. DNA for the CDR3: TGTGCTAGTGGTTTGGTCTCAGGGGTCAACACCGGGGAGCTGTTTTTT.

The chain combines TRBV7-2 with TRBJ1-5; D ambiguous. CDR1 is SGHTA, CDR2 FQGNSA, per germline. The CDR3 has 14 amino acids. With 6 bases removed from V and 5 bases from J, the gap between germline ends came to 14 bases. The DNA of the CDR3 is TGTGCCAGCAGTACCGTCAGCCGGGATCAGCCCCAGCATTTT. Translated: CASSTVSRDQPQHF.

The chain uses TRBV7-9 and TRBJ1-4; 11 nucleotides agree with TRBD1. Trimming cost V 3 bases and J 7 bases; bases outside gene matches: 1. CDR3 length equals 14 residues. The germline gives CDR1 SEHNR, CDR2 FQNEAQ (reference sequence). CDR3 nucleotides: TGTGCCAGCAGCTTGGGACAGGGGGGTGAAAAACTGTTTTTT. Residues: CASSLGQGGEKLFF.

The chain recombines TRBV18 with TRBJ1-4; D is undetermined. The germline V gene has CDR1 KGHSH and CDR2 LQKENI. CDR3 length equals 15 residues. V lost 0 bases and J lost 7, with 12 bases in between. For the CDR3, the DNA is TGTGCCAGCTCACCACCGGGTGGAGAAAGTGAAAAACTGTTTTTT. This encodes CASSPPGGESEKLFF.

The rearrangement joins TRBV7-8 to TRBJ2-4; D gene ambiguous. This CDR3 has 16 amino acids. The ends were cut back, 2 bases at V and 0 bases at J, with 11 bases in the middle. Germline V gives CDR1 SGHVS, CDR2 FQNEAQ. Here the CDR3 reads CASSLNSIIAKNIQYF. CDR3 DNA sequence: TGTGCCAGCAGCTTAAACAGCATTATAGCCAAAAACATTCAGTACTTC. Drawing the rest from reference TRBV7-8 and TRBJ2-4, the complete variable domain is GAGVSQSPRYKVAKRGQDVALRCDPISGHVSLFWYQQALGQGPEFLTYFQNEAQLDKSGLPSDRFFAERPEGSVSTLKIQRTQQEDSAVYLCASSLNSIIAKNIQYFGAGTRLSVL.

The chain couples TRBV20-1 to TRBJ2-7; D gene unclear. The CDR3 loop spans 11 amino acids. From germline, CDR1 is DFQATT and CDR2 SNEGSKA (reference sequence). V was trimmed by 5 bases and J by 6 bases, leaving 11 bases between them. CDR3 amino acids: CSAPTPSEQYF. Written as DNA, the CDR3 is TGCAGTGCTCCGACACCGAGCGAGCAGTACTTC.